The entry below describes one T cell receptor (beta chain). The antigen remains unidentified. This entry comes from a study of human T cells and chemical hapten exposure. As to time point: patch test 1, 2 weeks after DPC sensitization. Documented treatment: therapeutic diphenylcyclopropenone sensitization with weekly scalp DPC. The CDR3 is 19 amino acids. V lost 4 bases to trimming and J lost 2 bases, with 29 bases between them. The V gene's germline CDR1 is GTSNPN and CDR2 SVGIG (reference sequence). Original handling: Sample TCR counts, which ranged from roughly 20,000 to 750,000, had a median of 95,638. TCRdb independently ran MiXCR on the RACE reads; one entry per CDR3 protein. TCRdb assigned the V and J calls; the authors' analysis was not used. Of more than 65,000 distinct CDR3 sequences listed, roughly 7.1% were seen once; the top ten hold around 1.5%. Study findings and constraints: The number of TCRs over 1 in 1000 frequency stayed unchanged after DPC. Patch test score showed a positive correlation with PT1 expanded TCR counts.

The origin of this receptor is a woman aged 25 to 39 with alopecia areata. Some clones in this sample may be carry-over from other donors' samples. The sample here was whole blood, taken in connection with sensitization to the hapten diphenylcyclopropenone (DPC). The rearrangement joins TRBV30 to TRBJ2-5; D may be TRBD1 or TRBD2 (5 bases each). The CDR3 DNA follows: TGTGCCTGGACAAGGGGACGACTATTAGGGCCTACCTGGCAAGAGACCCAGTACTTC. Translated: CAWTRGRLLGPTWQETQYF.